Below, 22 T cell receptor beta chains from the same sample are listed, as sequenced in a study of response to subunit inactivated influenza vaccine. TCRdb independently ran MiXCR on the RT-PCR reads; one entry per CDR3 protein. The sample contains some 500,000 distinct CDR3 sequences, approximately 15% of which appear only once. The starting material was CD4+ T cells sorted from PBMCs, obtained around 2 years after vaccination. These receptors came from a man between 50 and 69 years old who received an inactivated influenza vaccine.

The chain recombines TRBV7-6 with TRBJ1-3; D uncertain. Trimming stripped 0 bases from V and 2 bases from J, with 20 bases between. CDR3 size: 19 residues. CDR1 is SGHVS, CDR2 FNYEAQ, per germline. DNA for the CDR3: TGTGCCAGCAGCTTAGCTATGGGCAGAGGGTCCCACACTGGAAACACCATATATTTT. Its protein product is CASSLAMGRGSHTGNTIYF.

CDR3 residues: CASEDRGLIGELFF. CDR3 coding DNA: TGTGCCAGCGAGGACAGGGGGCTCATCGGGGAGCTGTTTTTT. The chain is built from TRBV9 and TRBJ2-2; the match to TRBD1 covers 11 bases. Germline V gene sequence: CDR1 SGDLS, CDR2 YYNGEE. V lost 7 bases and J lost 7; bases outside the gene matches: 6. CDR3 length: 14 residues.

This clonotype showed up just a few times. The chain employs TRBV14 and TRBJ2-7; 10 bases fit TRBD1. The CDR3 is made up of 17 amino acids. Germline lookup yields CDR1 SGHDN and CDR2 FVKESK. V was clipped by 0 bases and J by 6 bases; unmatched bases: 11. The CDR3 sequence is CASSQDKLGGQGTEQYF. CDR3 sequence (DNA): TGTGCCAGCAGCCAAGATAAACTTGGGGGACAGGGGACCGAGCAGTACTTC.

The genes are TRBV9 and TRBJ2-2; tentative D call: TRBD2 (6 bases). V was cut by 3 bases and J by 0 bases, with 9 bases left in between. Germline CDR1 reads SGDLS; CDR2 reads YYNGEE. The CDR3 runs 15 residues. CDR3: CASSDGRTNTGELFF. In nucleotides, the CDR3 is TGTGCCAGCAGCGATGGGAGGACGAACACCGGGGAGCTGTTTTTT.

This chain uses TRBV6-1 with TRBJ2-7; TRBD1 agrees at 8 bases. The CDR3 is 16 residues long. CDR1 and CDR2 (germline): MNHNS, SASEGT. V trimming: 1 base; J trimming: 6 bases; junction bases outside the gene matches: 11. CDR3 nucleotide sequence: TGTGCCAGCAGTGAAGGGACAGGGTACGGCTACGGCGAGCAGTACTTC. As protein: CASSEGTGYGYGEQYF.

This clonotype was recorded a few times. The chain employs TRBV9 and TRBJ2-5, with 8 bases fitting TRBD2. Germline loops: CDR1 SGDLS, CDR2 YYNGEE. This CDR3 has 15 residues. Losses at the gene ends were 4 bases for V and 2 bases for J; bases not matched to a gene: 7. The CDR3 sequence: CASSRAGGLQETQYF. CDR3 nucleotide sequence: TGTGCCAGCAGCCGCGCGGGGGGATTGCAAGAGACCCAGTACTTC.

CDR3: CASSLVLGPGANVLTF. The CDR3 DNA reads as TGCGCCAGCAGCTTGGTGTTGGGCCCTGGGGCCAACGTCCTGACTTTC. The V and J genes are TRBV5-1 and TRBJ2-6; D unresolved. Germline V gene data show CDR1 as SGHRS and CDR2 as YFSETQ. Trimming removed 0 bases from V and 2 bases from J, with 9 bases in between. This CDR3 contains 16 residues. The full variable domain, completed using reference TRBV5-1 and TRBJ2-6, is KAGVTQTPRYLIKTRGQQVTLSCSPISGHRSVSWYQQTPGQGLQFLFEYFSETQRNKGNFPGRFSGRQFSNSRSEMNVSTLELGDSALYLCASSLVLGPGANVLTFGAGSRLTVL.

This clonotype was detected ten times or more. V and J are TRBV11-2 and TRBJ2-7; D unclear. Trimming took off 5 bases at V and 0 bases at J, with 11 bases between the two ends. CDR1 is SGHAT, CDR2 FQNNGV, per germline. This CDR3 has 14 residues. Written as DNA, the CDR3 is TGTGCCAGCAGCCCAAGGACGGGCTCCTACGAGCAGTACTTC. It codes for CASSPRTGSYEQYF.

The gene calls are TRBV5-1 and TRBJ2-2; tentatively, D is TRBD1 (6 bases). In germline, CDR1 is SGHRS, CDR2 YFSETQ. The V gene lost 0 bases and the J gene lost 7 bases, with 13 bases spanning the gap. The CDR3 length is 15 residues. The CDR3 bases are TGCGCCAGCAGCTTGGCCGCAGGGGATAGCGGGGAGCTGTTTTTT. It codes for CASSLAAGDSGELFF.

The chain couples TRBV14 to TRBJ2-1; maybe TRBD2 (6 bases). The CDR3 has 16 residues. Trimming stripped 4 bases from V and 0 bases from J, with 13 bases between. Germline loops: CDR1 SGHDN, CDR2 FVKESK. The CDR3 loop reads CASSRIPGSSYNEQFF. Here the CDR3 DNA reads TGTGCCAGCAGCCGGATTCCCGGGAGCTCCTACAATGAGCAGTTCTTC. Variable domain in full (rest from reference TRBV14 and TRBJ2-1): EAGVTQFPSHSVIEKGQTVTLRCDPISGHDNLYWYRRVMGKEIKFLLHFVKESKQDESGMPNNRFLAERTGGTYSTLKVQPAELEDSGVYFCASSRIPGSSYNEQFFGPGTRLTVL.

This clonotype came up a few times. This chain uses TRBV4-3 with TRBJ1-6; no clear D. Looked up from germline, CDR1 is LGHNA and CDR2 is YSLEER. The CDR3 runs 14 residues. The ends were cut back, 0 bases at V and 5 bases at J, with 5 bases in the middle. In nucleotides, the CDR3 is TGCGCCAGCAGCCAAGAGAGGGATAATTCACCCCTCCACTTT. It codes for CASSQERDNSPLHF.

Only a few counts were recorded for this clonotype. This rearrangement joins TRBV5-1 to TRBJ2-7; D is perhaps TRBD1 or TRBD2 (6 bases each). Germline CDR1 is SGHRS and CDR2 is YFSETQ. This CDR3 has 14 amino acids. Trimming took off 7 bases at V and 2 bases at J, with 16 bases between the two ends. In DNA, the CDR3 is TGCGCCAGCCAGGACGGGGGCGCGGCCTACGAGCAGTACTTC. It translates to CASQDGGAAYEQYF.

The rearrangement joins TRBV11-2 to TRBJ2-7; 7 bases match TRBD1. V lost 3 bases to trimming and J lost 7 bases; unmatched junction nucleotides: 3. The CDR3 runs 12 residues. The germline V gene has CDR1 SGHAT and CDR2 FQNNGV. The CDR3 DNA follows: TGTGCCAGCAGCTTCGCCAGGGGGGAGCAGTACTTC. Encoded protein: CASSFARGEQYF.

This clonotype was detected only a few times. The gene calls are TRBV12-3 or TRBV12-4 and TRBJ1-2, with 7 bases that match TRBD1. This CDR3 spans 15 amino acids. With 5 bases clipped from V and 2 bases from J, the junction kept 8 bases outside the gene matches. CDR3: CASSQTGAANYGYTF. CDR3 coding DNA: TGTGCCAGCAGTCAAACAGGGGCCGCCAACTATGGCTACACCTTC.

This clonotype showed up many times. The V call is TRBV14, the J call TRBJ2-3; TRBD2 matches at 9 bases. CDR3 length equals 16 residues. Unmatched junction bases numbered 3, after V lost 0 bases and J lost 2 bases. The germline V gene has CDR1 SGHDN and CDR2 FVKESK. Written as DNA, the CDR3 is TGTGCCAGCAGCCAAGACCCTAGCGGGATCACAGATACGCAGTATTTT. It encodes CASSQDPSGITDTQYF.

The CDR3 sequence: CSVVVQGPSQETQYF. Here the CDR3 DNA reads TGCAGCGTTGTTGTTCAGGGCCCCTCCCAAGAGACCCAGTACTTC. The rearrangement links TRBV29-1 to TRBJ2-5; D possibly corresponds to TRBD1 (5 bases). There are 15 residues in the CDR3. Germline V lookup: CDR1 SQVTM, CDR2 ANQGSEA. V dropped 4 bases and J dropped 1 base, with 16 bases sitting between them.

The chain employs TRBV2 and TRBJ2-4; tentative D call: TRBD1 (6 bases). This CDR3 contains 15 residues. The V gene lost 4 bases and the J gene lost 3 bases, with 13 bases spanning the gap. The germline CDR1 and CDR2 sequences are SNHLY and FYNNEI. Written as DNA, the CDR3 is TGTGCCAGCAGTGCCCAGGGGTTGGTCAAAAACATTCAGTACTTC. Translating gives CASSAQGLVKNIQYF.

This clonotype was counted a few times. The chain uses TRBV4-2 and TRBJ2-2; no reliable D call. Trimming removed 4 bases from V and 3 bases from J, with 6 bases in between. Germline V gene sequence: CDR1 LGHNA, CDR2 YNFKEQ. This CDR3 region has 13 residues. CDR3 DNA sequence: TGTGCCAGCAGCCCATCCCACACCGGGGAGCTGTTTTTT. Its translation is CASSPSHTGELFF.

A few counts support this clonotype. The chain combines TRBV20-1 with TRBJ2-3; TRBD2 matches 8 bases. V gave up 0 bases and J gave up 2 bases; unmatched junction bases: 1. The CDR3 has 14 residues. Germline V gives CDR1 DFQATT, CDR2 SNEGSKA (reference sequence). DNA of the CDR3: TGCAGTGCTAGAGAAGCGGGAGCCACAGATACGCAGTATTTT. It codes for CSAREAGATDTQYF.

Ten or more counts support this clonotype. The rearrangement uses TRBV12-3 or TRBV12-4 and TRBJ2-1; 11 positions agree with TRBD2. Germline trimming cut 11 bases from V and 6 bases from J; bases unmatched to any gene: 6. This CDR3 is built from 13 residues. The CDR3 reads CALGLAARNEQFF. The CDR3 region has the DNA TGTGCCTTGGGACTAGCGGCGCGCAATGAGCAGTTCTTC.

This clonotype was seen many times. V and J are TRBV4-1 and TRBJ1-2; no clear D. V was shortened by 3 bases and J by 0 bases, with 11 bases between the two germline ends. The length of the CDR3 is 15 residues. Germline CDR1 MGHRA, CDR2 YSYEKL. The CDR3 nucleotides are TGCGCCAGCAGCCAGTCCCCGGGGACTAACTATGGCTACACCTTC. Translating gives CASSQSPGTNYGYTF.

The V gene is TRBV4-2, the J gene TRBJ1-4, with no clear D. CDR3 length: 14 residues. Germline V gives CDR1 LGHNA, CDR2 YNFKEQ. V was shortened by 3 bases and J by 5 bases, with 10 bases between the two germline ends. The CDR3 here is CASSHGRTNEKLFF. The CDR3 DNA reads TGTGCCAGCAGCCATGGCAGGACCAATGAAAAACTGTTTTTT.